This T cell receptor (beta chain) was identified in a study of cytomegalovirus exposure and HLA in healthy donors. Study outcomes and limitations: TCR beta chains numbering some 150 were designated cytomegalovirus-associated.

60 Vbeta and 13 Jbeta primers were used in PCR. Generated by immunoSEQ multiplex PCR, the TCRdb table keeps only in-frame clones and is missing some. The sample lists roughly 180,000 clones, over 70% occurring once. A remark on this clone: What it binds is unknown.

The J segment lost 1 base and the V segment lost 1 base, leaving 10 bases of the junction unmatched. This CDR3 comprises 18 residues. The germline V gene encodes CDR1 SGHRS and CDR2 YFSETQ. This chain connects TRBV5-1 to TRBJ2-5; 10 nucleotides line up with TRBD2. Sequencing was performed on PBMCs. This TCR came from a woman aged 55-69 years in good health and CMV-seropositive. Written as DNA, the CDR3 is TGCGCCAGCAGCTTGACAACCGGACTAGCGGTGATCCAAGAGACCCAGTACTTC. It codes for CASSLTTGLAVIQETQYF. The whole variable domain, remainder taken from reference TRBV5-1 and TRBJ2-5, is KAGVTQTPRYLIKTRGQQVTLSCSPISGHRSVSWYQQTPGQGLQFLFEYFSETQRNKGNFPGRFSGRQFSNSRSEMNVSTLELGDSALYLCASSLTTGLAVIQETQYFGPGTRLLVL.